These T cell receptor beta chains were read from a single sample in a study of T cells in tuberculosis. Assay used: immunoSEQ multiplex PCR; TCRdb lists only in-frame clones, some missing. The sample yields about 32,000 clones, roughly 94% seen once. The sequencing sample was made of PBMCs. The receptor source for this set is a donor between 5 and 29 years old with latent tuberculosis or without tuberculosis infection. Both conserved end residues are part of each CDR3. The D gene is left open where the match is weak. Size is omitted from some rows. Given values are once, few, many or a class for expanded clones.

clone_size: .; j_call: TRBJ2-7; d_call: TRBD2; v_call: TRBV4-2; cdr3_aa: CASSPPGTRPTEQYF; cdr3_nt: TGTGCCAGCAGTCCCCCCGGGACTAGGCCGACCGAGCAGTACTTC
clone_size: .; j_call: TRBJ2-7; d_call: TRBD2; v_call: TRBV27; cdr3_aa: CASSFRFGGAYEQYF; cdr3_nt: TGTGCCAGCAGCTTTCGCTTCGGGGGGGCCTACGAGCAGTACTTC
clone_size: .; j_call: TRBJ1-2; d_call: .; v_call: TRBV19; cdr3_aa: CASSIDGQAPLYGYTF; cdr3_nt: TGTGCCAGTAGTATAGATGGGCAGGCCCCCCTCTATGGCTACACCTTC
clone_size: once; j_call: TRBJ1-1; d_call: .; v_call: TRBV5-6; cdr3_aa: CASSLPPGAAFF; cdr3_nt: TGTGCCAGCAGCTTGCCGCCGGGAGCGGCTTTCTTT
clone_size: .; j_call: TRBJ2-1; d_call: TRBD1; v_call: TRBV14; cdr3_aa: CASSQERGPISYNEQFF; cdr3_nt: TGTGCCAGCAGCCAAGAGAGGGGGCCGATCTCCTACAATGAGCAGTTCTTC
clone_size: .; j_call: TRBJ2-7; d_call: TRBD2; v_call: TRBV6-5; cdr3_aa: CASRPPRAGVYEQYF; cdr3_nt: TGTGCCAGCAGGCCCCCAAGGGCGGGAGTATACGAGCAGTACTTC
clone_size: .; j_call: TRBJ2-7; d_call: .; v_call: TRBV18; cdr3_aa: CASSPRTRSGDEQYF; cdr3_nt: TGTGCCAGCTCACCACGCACGAGGTCAGGGGACGAGCAGTACTTC
clone_size: few; j_call: TRBJ2-1; d_call: .; v_call: TRBV11-2; cdr3_aa: CASSLNRDKFF; cdr3_nt: TGTGCCAGCAGCTTAAATCGGGATAAGTTCTTC
clone_size: .; j_call: TRBJ2-3; d_call: TRBD2; v_call: TRBV11-2; cdr3_aa: CASSARTSGRPDTQYF; cdr3_nt: TGTGCCAGCAGCGCCCGGACTAGCGGGAGGCCAGATACGCAGTATTTT
clone_size: .; j_call: TRBJ2-1; d_call: .; v_call: TRBV7-9; cdr3_aa: CASSLFVSDEQFF; cdr3_nt: TGTGCCAGCAGCTTGTTCGTTAGCGATGAGCAGTTCTTC
clone_size: .; j_call: TRBJ2-3; d_call: TRBD2; v_call: TRBV18; cdr3_aa: CASSPRTSGSTDTQYF; cdr3_nt: TGTGCCAGCTCACCTCGGACTAGCGGAAGCACAGATACGCAGTATTTT
clone_size: .; j_call: TRBJ2-5; d_call: .; v_call: TRBV18; cdr3_aa: CASSPPSQETQYF; cdr3_nt: TGTGCCAGCTCACCACCCTCCCAAGAGACCCAGTACTTC
clone_size: .; j_call: TRBJ2-2; d_call: .; v_call: TRBV9; cdr3_aa: CASSPFKLSGAGELFF; cdr3_nt: TGTGCCAGCAGCCCCTTCAAGCTGTCAGGGGCTGGGGAGCTGTTTTTT
clone_size: .; j_call: TRBJ1-1; d_call: .; v_call: TRBV7-8; cdr3_aa: CASSFGQGDTEAFF; cdr3_nt: TGTGCCAGCAGCTTCGGTCAAGGGGACACTGAAGCTTTCTTT
clone_size: .; j_call: TRBJ2-5; d_call: .; v_call: TRBV5-4; cdr3_aa: CASSFGPGLSYQETQYF; cdr3_nt: TGTGCCAGCAGCTTCGGACCGGGACTTTCGTACCAAGAGACCCAGTACTTC
clone_size: few; j_call: TRBJ2-6; d_call: .; v_call: TRBV5-4; cdr3_aa: CASSTRVSGANVLTF; cdr3_nt: TGTGCCAGCAGCACCAGGGTCTCTGGGGCCAACGTCCTGACTTTC
clone_size: .; j_call: TRBJ2-1; d_call: TRBD2; v_call: TRBV5-4; cdr3_aa: CASSSGTSAIF; cdr3_nt: TGTGCCAGCAGCTCCGGGACTAGCGCGATCTTC
clone_size: .; j_call: TRBJ2-2; d_call: TRBD2; v_call: TRBV5-1; cdr3_aa: CASSFSGTGELFF; cdr3_nt: TGCGCCAGCAGCTTTAGCGGGACCGGGGAGCTGTTTTTT
clone_size: .; j_call: TRBJ1-5; d_call: TRBD1; v_call: TRBV6-6; cdr3_aa: CASSVPTGNQPQHF; cdr3_nt: TGTGCCAGCAGTGTACCGACAGGGAATCAGCCCCAGCATTTT
clone_size: .; j_call: TRBJ1-4; d_call: .; v_call: TRBV27; cdr3_aa: CASSAGGGPSTNEKLFF; cdr3_nt: TGTGCCAGCAGCGCTGGGGGGGGGCCCTCAACTAATGAAAAACTGTTTTTT
clone_size: large; j_call: TRBJ2-7; d_call: TRBD1; v_call: TRBV28; cdr3_aa: CASSTGGGWQYF; cdr3_nt: TGTGCCAGCTCTACAGGGGGAGGCTGGCAGTACTTC
clone_size: .; j_call: TRBJ1-4; d_call: TRBD1; v_call: TRBV5-1; cdr3_aa: CASSPQGGSANEKLFF; cdr3_nt: TGCGCCAGCAGCCCCCAGGGGGGCTCGGCTAATGAAAAACTGTTTTTT
clone_size: .; j_call: TRBJ2-5; d_call: TRBD2; v_call: TRBV2; cdr3_aa: CASRPGGIETQYF; cdr3_nt: TGTGCCAGCAGGCCGGGAGGGATCGAGACCCAGTACTTC
clone_size: .; j_call: TRBJ1-5; d_call: .; v_call: TRBV2; cdr3_aa: CASGRGGRLDQPQHF; cdr3_nt: TGTGCCAGCGGCCGGGGGGGCCGATTGGATCAGCCCCAGCATTTT
clone_size: .; j_call: TRBJ1-1; d_call: .; v_call: TRBV7-9; cdr3_aa: CASSSLTAGLAFF; cdr3_nt: TGTGCCAGCAGCTCCTTGACAGCGGGGCTAGCTTTCTTT
clone_size: once; j_call: TRBJ1-1; d_call: .; v_call: TRBV18; cdr3_aa: CASSPWVDTTTEAFF; cdr3_nt: TGTGCCAGCTCACCATGGGTGGACACGACCACTGAAGCTTTCTTT
clone_size: .; j_call: TRBJ1-1; d_call: .; v_call: TRBV2; cdr3_aa: CASRDRGTEAFF; cdr3_nt: TGTGCCAGCAGGGACAGAGGCACTGAAGCTTTCTTT
clone_size: .; j_call: TRBJ2-1; d_call: TRBD2; v_call: TRBV4-3; cdr3_aa: CASSRTSGSSWTYNEQFF; cdr3_nt: TGCGCCAGCAGCCGAACTAGCGGGAGTTCTTGGACCTACAATGAGCAGTTCTTC
clone_size: .; j_call: TRBJ2-1; d_call: TRBD2; v_call: TRBV2; cdr3_aa: CASSTSAGGPFSEQFF; cdr3_nt: TGTGCCAGCTCAACGTCGGCGGGAGGGCCTTTTTCTGAGCAGTTCTTC
clone_size: .; j_call: TRBJ2-1; d_call: TRBD2; v_call: TRBV14; cdr3_aa: CASSPLAGEQFF; cdr3_nt: TGTGCCAGCAGTCCGCTAGCGGGAGAGCAGTTCTTC
clone_size: .; j_call: TRBJ1-2; d_call: TRBD1; v_call: TRBV29-1; cdr3_aa: CSVALGTVLGYTF; cdr3_nt: TGCAGCGTTGCCCTTGGGACAGTTCTTGGCTACACCTTC
clone_size: .; j_call: TRBJ2-1; d_call: .; v_call: TRBV6-1; cdr3_aa: CASGATYNEQFF; cdr3_nt: TGTGCCAGCGGGGCGACCTACAATGAGCAGTTCTTC
clone_size: .; j_call: TRBJ2-1; d_call: TRBD1; v_call: TRBV13; cdr3_aa: CASRPVGTGYNEQFF; cdr3_nt: TGTGCCAGCAGACCAGTCGGGACAGGCTACAATGAGCAGTTCTTC
clone_size: .; j_call: TRBJ2-3; d_call: .; v_call: TRBV6-5; cdr3_aa: CASSATGLPDTQYF; cdr3_nt: TGTGCCAGCAGTGCCACAGGGTTACCGGATACGCAGTATTTT